This entry describes one TCR beta chain. No cognate antigen has been identified for it. One end of the junction is discordant with germline, which a read error may explain. This sample was included in a study of cytomegalovirus exposure and HLA in healthy donors (dated by TCRdb to 2016 to 2017). Looking at the study overall: An earlier analysis of about 560 of the donors reported about 280 Gb of sequence data and 95 million to 130 million unique TCR beta sequences obtained from about 179 million T cells. Donor age, sex, ethnicity and CMV serostatus were compiled alongside the repertoire data. In the later analysis, no new phenotypic data were used to find candidate immune exposures; instead, reliance was placed on TCR beta sequences and their occurrence across donors. In a later analysis, previously published TCR beta repertoires from hundreds of donors were re-analyzed and high-resolution HLA genotyping was added so that TCR occurrence patterns could be studied. On average, about 200,000 unique TCR beta nucleotide sequences were sequenced per donor among a few hundred genotyped donors of the cohort, with approximately 18% of those sequences being non-productive. The aim of the study was to test whether cataloging public T cell receptors could identify signatures of past pathogen exposure. An early release covering more than 500 HLA-typed donors comprised around 300 gigabases of sequencing data and approximately 80 million unique TCR sequences. The number of donors typed differed by locus, with about 629-640 for A, B, C, DRB1 and DQB1, roughly 550 for DQA1, 600 to 610 for DPA1, and roughly 450 for DPB1. Every repertoire in the discovery cohort had been generated on one and the same sequencing platform. The study used immunosequencing to profile the T cell repertoires of several hundred subjects and linked those repertoires to cytomegalovirus serostatus. Because of strong linkage in the cohort, four to six DR-DQ haplotypes were treated as single units for association and clustering. Of the 300 to 500 genotyped donors, roughly 80% were placed in the genetic ancestry cluster associated with self-reported Caucasian donors. In a later genetic analysis, genome-wide SNP genotypes for 398 of the 666 donors were used, and that subset was treated as a discovery cohort. The study combined high-throughput TCR immunosequencing, statistical association of individual TCRs with disease status, and machine learning to predict cytomegalovirus infection status. Both class I and class II loci were covered by HLA typing, at four-digit resolution. To decide whether each TCR beta V gene segment behaved as functional or pseudogenic, an earlier analysis of nearly 600 of the donors relied on high-throughput TCR beta sequencing. A separate validation cohort of 90 to 150 different subjects was used in addition to the 666-subject first cohort. The paper's findings and limits, for the study overall: Because some donors lacked HLA typing at each locus, the association tests relied only on the typed subset. The 87-base-pair reads could not distinguish some IMGT-functional V segments, including TRBV6-2 and TRBV6-3, so those segments were excluded. A further reported finding was that TCR beta sequences accurately predicted the HLA-A and HLA-B alleles for most subjects in the first cohort. In this cohort, only TCR beta chains were sequenced, and detectable features were limited by the absence of alpha or paired-chain data. A few of the identified cytomegalovirus-associated TCR beta chains were confirmed in vitro to be specific for cytomegalovirus antigens. A cluster of highly shared sequence variants was judged likely to represent a technical artifact of the sequencing pipeline. Because counts were too low, roughly 17 rarely observed V segments, including chromosome 9 orphons, were left out of the earlier analysis of over 550 of the donors. According to the authors, the approach could potentially be generalized to other disease states and immunological phenotypes. In a later analysis, HLA-associated TCR beta chains were found to be more clonally expanded and to have lower generation probabilities than equally common non-associated chains. In a later genetic analysis, a missense DCLRE1C variant was associated with V-gene and J-gene trimming of TCR beta chains, and the association was replicated in an independent cohort. According to a later analysis, most CMV-associated TCR beta chains appeared to be HLA-restricted, and the HLA associations seemed to be driven largely by CMV exposure. The presence/absence analyses assumed that sequencing depth was roughly uniform across donors, and that assumption may not be true. While some public TCRs were present in many individuals, most TCR sequences turned up only very rarely across donors. In a later genetic analysis, fewer N-insertions in productive TCRs were reported among donors in an Asian-associated ancestry cluster than the approximately 710-donor mean. For the cohort, immune exposure information was limited to CMV serostatus. In an earlier analysis of more than 500 of the donors, most TCR beta V segments appeared in productive rearrangements about 87% or about 30% of the time, broadly matching IMGT annotations. Strong co-occurrence of HLA alleles, especially DR and DQ, made assigning TCR associations to individual alleles difficult. At a false discovery rate of 0.05, a later analysis linked under 20,000 TCR beta sequences to specific HLA alleles. Several of the top co-occurrence clusters appeared to be linked to parvovirus B19, influenza, CMV and Epstein-Barr virus, according to a later analysis. In a later analysis, TCR association rates were found to vary across HLA loci, with the most associated TCRs seen for DRB1 alleles and the fewest for HLA-C alleles. The study gave a list of over 150 TCR beta chains associated with cytomegalovirus. The classifier was reported to diagnose cytomegalovirus status with high specificity and sensitivity in both the original cohort and the validation cohort. Correlated functional status among segregating V segments might be attributable to linkage disequilibrium, but an unknown experimental factor could not be ruled out.

The library was generated by the immunoSEQ multiplex PCR assay. For the multiplex PCR, a mixture combining 60 forward primers for TCR Vbeta segments and 13 reverse primers for TCR Jbeta segments was used. The CDR3 region of rearranged TCR beta genes was amplified from genomic DNA by a multiplex PCR assay. On the Illumina HiSeq System, the amplified TCR beta libraries were sequenced as 87-base-pair reads. On the authors' methods: A later analysis tallied about 77 million unique TCR beta chains across the 640 or so repertoires, and about 10 million of those chains were shared by two or more donors. A nearest-neighbor algorithm error-corrected the raw reads and collapsed the reads into unique sequences, merging closely related sequences to remove PCR and sequencing errors. Alignment of CDR3 sequences to IMGT reference sequences was used to assign V, D and J gene segments. For a sequence to be retained, at least a six-nucleotide match to both a V gene segment and a J gene segment was required. A rearrangement counted as productive if the CDR3 had no stop codons and remained in frame with V and J, and every other rearrangement counted as non-productive. Following IMGT convention, CDR3 was defined as the stretch from the second conserved V-encoded cysteine up to the conserved J-encoded phenylalanine. The earlier analysis of about 570 of the donors excluded any sequence lacking an unambiguous match to a single V gene segment. In an earlier analysis of several hundred of the donors, a V segment was called functional when productive rearrangements were above 56.7%, and segregating when the standard deviation between donors exceeded 5%. To diagnose cytomegalovirus status from the catalog of TCR beta chain sequences, a statistical classification framework was built. V and J gene assignment, in a later analysis, came from comparing TCR nucleotide sequences with IMGT/GENE-DB human TR gene sequences. Using the TCRdist pipeline, a later analysis assigned CDR3 sequences along with most-parsimonious VDJ recombination scenarios. In a later analysis, each TCR beta chain was defined by its CDR3 amino acid sequence together with its V-gene family, and reads lacking a unique V-gene family were excluded. In a later analysis, 450 to 600 highly shared, low-generation-probability nucleotide sequences were removed to address suspected cross-contamination and a sequencing artifact. In a later analysis, a clonal expansion index for each public chain was calculated from normalized within-repertoire ranks of inferred template counts. In a later analysis, generation probabilities were computed with a VDJ recombination model fitted to out-of-frame rearrangements, and the resulting probabilities were checked against IGoR. In a later analysis, hypergeometric tests were used to score TCR-TCR, TCR-HLA and TCR-CMV co-occurrence, with a repertoire-size bias correction applied to TCR pairs. To estimate false discovery rates, a later analysis permuted the HLA or CMV assignments 20 times. In a later analysis, co-occurring TCRs were grouped using DBSCAN, with TCRdist sequence similarity added in when clustering inside HLA-allele-positive subsets. Co-occurrence clustering excluded repertoires with fewer than 30,000 or more than 120,000 public chains, plus five with anomalous nucleotide sharing. In TCRdb, the immuneACCESS table is reduced to in-frame sequences with V and J assigned. These tables do not hold every clone; where another copy was compared, an unresolved V gene accounts for under half, and the others remain unexplained. The DNA was the basis for D and trimming; V, J and clone size are from that table. The sample table contains about 50,000 clones; only one count was recorded for around 85% of them. The ten most abundant clones make up approximately 2.3% of the sample.

The cohort consisted of 670 or so healthy bone marrow donors. All cohort members were sampled while nominally healthy, although unrecorded immune exposures were likely present. The donor was CMV seropositive and belonged to the group of 250 to 300 seropositive cohort members. A peripheral blood sample was collected from each donor, and TCR beta sequencing was performed on peripheral blood mononuclear cells. Genomic DNA extraction from the blood cell samples was performed with the Qiagen DNeasy Blood Extraction Kit. CDR1 and CDR2 were assigned from the germline V gene (reference sequence) as SEHNR and FQNEAQ. CDR3 length: 12 amino acids, cysteine to phenylalanine. Of the read, only the CDR3 DNA is kept; its 36 bases are in frame from base 1.

What was sequenced was PBMCs. The clonotype was recovered from a boy aged 10-17 years in good health and CMV-seropositive. The chain is assembled from TRBV7-9 and TRBJ2-7, with no confident D gene call. The DNA sequence is as follows: TGTTCCAGCAGCTTCAGCTCCTACGAGCAGTACTTC. It translates to CSSSFSSYEQYF.